The entry below describes one TCR beta chain. Using immunoSEQ multiplex PCR, the repertoire was profiled, and TCRdb retains in-frame clones only, with some absent. The data show roughly 660,000 clones, with approximately 88% seen just once and roughly 0.0097% held by the top ten. This entry is derived from a study of shared T cell receptors in the human thymus. These data are also associated with another study on human thymus T cells. Turning to that study: The thymus was resected at corrective cardiac surgery.

Sequences were obtained from thymocytes. This receptor was taken from a boy in the first two years of life with a congenital heart defect.

The DNA for the CDR3 is TGTGCTAGTGGTCTCAGGGGGGTTCCTAATGGCTACACCTTC. It codes for CASGLRGVPNGYTF. The chain links TRBV12-5 to TRBJ1-2; TRBD1 agrees at 7 bases. The CDR3 extends over 14 amino acids. Looked up from germline, CDR1 is LGHNT and CDR2 is FRNRAP. Germline trimming cut 5 bases from V and 6 bases from J; bases unmatched to any gene: 9.